This T cell receptor (beta chain) was profiled in a study of OX40 agonist ivuxolimab in advanced cancers. As for the study in general: The dose of intravenous ivuxolimab that patients received every 2 weeks ranged from 0.01 to 10 mg/kg. There were three patients with partial responses, one having hepatocellular carcinoma and two cutaneous melanoma. Broader study findings: Among expanded peripheral T cells, antigen specificity went undetermined. Relative to CD4+ cells, CD8+ T cells on average had more expanded clones.

The assay was immunoSEQ multiplex PCR, and TCRdb's table has in-frame clones only and misses some. The data hold 95,000 or so clones, with around 82% observed a single time. The germline CDR1 and CDR2 sequences are SGHNT and YYREEE (reference sequence). Deletions cut 2 bases from V and 4 bases from J, with 16 bases between. The CDR3 is 16 amino acids. Regarding this clone: The antigen is unknown.

The clonotype comes from an adult with an advanced solid tumor such as melanoma, head and neck, liver or kidney cancer. This chain connects TRBV5-4 to TRBJ2-1; tentative D call: TRBD2 (6 bases). The starting material was CD4+ or CD8+ T cells sorted from blood, obtained in a trial of the OX40 agonist ivuxolimab. The CDR3 DNA reads as TGTGCCAGCAGCTTCGGGGGTCGGGACGGATACAATGAGCAGTTCTTC. Encoded protein: CASSFGGRDGYNEQFF. The full variable domain, completed using reference TRBV5-4 and TRBJ2-1, is ETGVTQSPTHLIKTRGQQVTLRCSSQSGHNTVSWYQQALGQGPQFIFQYYREEENGRGNFPPRFSGLQFPNYSSELNVNALELDDSALYLCASSFGGRDGYNEQFFGPGTRLTVL.